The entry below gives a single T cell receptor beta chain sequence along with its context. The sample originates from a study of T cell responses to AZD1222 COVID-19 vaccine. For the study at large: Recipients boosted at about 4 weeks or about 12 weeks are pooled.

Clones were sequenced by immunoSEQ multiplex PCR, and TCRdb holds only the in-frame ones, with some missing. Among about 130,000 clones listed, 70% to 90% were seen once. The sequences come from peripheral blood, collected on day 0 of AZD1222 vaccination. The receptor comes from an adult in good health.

The CDR3 region has the DNA TGTGCCAGCAGCGCGGACTTGCTCGGGACCCAGTACTTC. Protein product: CASSADLLGTQYF. The J gene is TRBJ2-5, the V gene TRBV7-9; TRBD2 is a possible D gene (5 bases). The germline V gene has CDR1 SEHNR and CDR2 FQNEAQ (reference sequence). The CDR3 runs 13 residues. Trimming shortened V by 5 bases and J by 7 bases, and 14 bases separated the two germline ends.